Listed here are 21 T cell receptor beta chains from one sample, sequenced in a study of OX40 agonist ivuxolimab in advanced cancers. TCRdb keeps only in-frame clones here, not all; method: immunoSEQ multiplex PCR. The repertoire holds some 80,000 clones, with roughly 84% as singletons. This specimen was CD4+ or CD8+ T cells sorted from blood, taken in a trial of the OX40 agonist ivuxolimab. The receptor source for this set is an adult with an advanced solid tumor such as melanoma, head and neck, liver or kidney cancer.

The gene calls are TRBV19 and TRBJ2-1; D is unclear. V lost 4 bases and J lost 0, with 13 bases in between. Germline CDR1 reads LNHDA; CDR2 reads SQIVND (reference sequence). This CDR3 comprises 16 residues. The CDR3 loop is CASSKSGRSSYNEQFF. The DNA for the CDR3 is TGTGCCAGTAGTAAGAGTGGCAGGAGCTCCTACAATGAGCAGTTCTTC. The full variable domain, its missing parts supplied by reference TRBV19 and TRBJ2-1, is DGGITQSPKYLFRKEGQNVTLSCEQNLNHDAMYWYRQDPGQGLRLIYYSQIVNDFQKGDIAEGYSVSREKKESFPLTVTSAQKNPTAFYLCASSKSGRSSYNEQFFGPGTRLTVL.

The CDR3: CASSRDRADTIYF. In DNA form, the CDR3 reads TGTGCCAGCAGTAGGGACAGGGCAGACACCATATATTTT. The V gene is TRBV6-5, the J gene TRBJ1-3, with TRBD1 matching over 9 bases. Germline V lookup: CDR1 MNHEY, CDR2 SVGAGI. The junction had 4 bases not matched to a gene; V was cut back by 5 bases and J by 8 bases. CDR3 length equals 13 residues.

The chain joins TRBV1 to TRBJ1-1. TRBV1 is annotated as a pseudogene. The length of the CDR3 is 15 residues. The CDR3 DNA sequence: TGCACCAGCAGCCAGGTGAACCGGACCTACACTGAAGCTTTCTTT. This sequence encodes CTSSQVNRTYTEAFF.

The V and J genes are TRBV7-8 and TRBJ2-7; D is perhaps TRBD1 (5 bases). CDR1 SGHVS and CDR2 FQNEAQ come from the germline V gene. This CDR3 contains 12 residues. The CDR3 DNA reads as TGTGCCAGCAGCTTAGAAGCCAGGGAAGTCTGCGTC. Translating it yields CASSLEAREVCV.

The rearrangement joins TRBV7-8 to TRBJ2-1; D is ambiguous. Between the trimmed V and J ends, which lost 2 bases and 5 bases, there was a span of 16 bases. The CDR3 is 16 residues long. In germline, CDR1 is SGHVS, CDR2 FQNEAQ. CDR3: CASSLRWAVQNNEQFF. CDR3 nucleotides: TGTGCCAGCAGCTTACGGTGGGCCGTACAAAACAATGAGCAGTTCTTC.

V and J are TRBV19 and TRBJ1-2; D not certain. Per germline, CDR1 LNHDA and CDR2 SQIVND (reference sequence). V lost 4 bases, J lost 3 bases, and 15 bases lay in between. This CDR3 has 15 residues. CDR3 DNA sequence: TGTGCCAGTAGTAGGTTCCAGGAATTATACTATGGCTACACCTTC. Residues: CASSRFQELYYGYTF.

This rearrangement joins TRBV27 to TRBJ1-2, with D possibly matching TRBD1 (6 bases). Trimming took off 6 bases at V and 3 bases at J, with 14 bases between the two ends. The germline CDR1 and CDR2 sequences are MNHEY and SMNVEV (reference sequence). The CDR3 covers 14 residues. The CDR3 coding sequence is TGTGCCAGCAGCCGGAGGGGGGCCGACTATGGCTACACCTTC. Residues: CASSRRGADYGYTF.

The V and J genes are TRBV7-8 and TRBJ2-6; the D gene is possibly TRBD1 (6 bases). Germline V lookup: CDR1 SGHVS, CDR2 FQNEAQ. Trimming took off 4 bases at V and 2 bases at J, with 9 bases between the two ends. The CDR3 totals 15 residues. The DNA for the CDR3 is TGTGCCAGCAGCTGGACAGACGCTGGGGCCAACGTCCTGACTTTC. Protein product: CASSWTDAGANVLTF.

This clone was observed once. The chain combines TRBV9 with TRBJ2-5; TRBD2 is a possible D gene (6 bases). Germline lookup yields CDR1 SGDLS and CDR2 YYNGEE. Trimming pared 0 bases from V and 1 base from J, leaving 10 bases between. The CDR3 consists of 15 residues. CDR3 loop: CASSVVTGVQETQYF. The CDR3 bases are TGTGCCAGCAGCGTAGTGACGGGAGTCCAAGAGACCCAGTACTTC.

CDR3 residues: CAARGTGESSYNSPLHF. The CDR3 nucleotides are TGTGCCGCTCGAGGGACAGGGGAAAGCTCCTATAATTCACCCCTCCACTTT. This chain joins TRBV15 and TRBJ1-6, with TRBD1 identical over 10 bases. The CDR3 is 17 amino acids. V lost 11 bases, J lost 0 bases, and 10 bases stayed unmatched. From germline, CDR1 is LNHNV and CDR2 YYDKDF (reference sequence).

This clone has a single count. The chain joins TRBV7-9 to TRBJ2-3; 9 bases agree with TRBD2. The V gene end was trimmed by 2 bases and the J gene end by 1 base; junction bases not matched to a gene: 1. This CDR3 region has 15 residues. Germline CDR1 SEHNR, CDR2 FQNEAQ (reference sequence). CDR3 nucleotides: TGTGCCAGCAGCTTATTAGCGGGAGGCACAGATACGCAGTATTTT. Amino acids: CASSLLAGGTDTQYF. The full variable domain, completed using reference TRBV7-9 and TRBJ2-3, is DTGVSQNPRHKITKRGQNVTFRCDPISEHNRLYWYRQTLGQGPEFLTYFQNEAQLEKSRLLSDRFSAERPKGSFSTLEIQRTEQGDSAMYLCASSLLAGGTDTQYFGPGTRLTVL.

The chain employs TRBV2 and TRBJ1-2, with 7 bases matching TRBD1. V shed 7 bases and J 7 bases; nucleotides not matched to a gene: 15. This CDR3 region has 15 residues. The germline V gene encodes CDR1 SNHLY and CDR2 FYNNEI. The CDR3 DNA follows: TGTGCCAGCAACCCAAGGACAGGCGCAGCGCCTGGCTACACCTTC. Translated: CASNPRTGAAPGYTF.

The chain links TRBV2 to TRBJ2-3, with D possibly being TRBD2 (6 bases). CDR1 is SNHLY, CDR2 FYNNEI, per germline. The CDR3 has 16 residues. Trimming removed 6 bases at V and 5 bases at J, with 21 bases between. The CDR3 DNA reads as TGTGCCAGCAGATCCGGGTGGTCTAGCGAAGGAGATACGCAGTATTTT. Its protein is CASRSGWSSEGDTQYF.

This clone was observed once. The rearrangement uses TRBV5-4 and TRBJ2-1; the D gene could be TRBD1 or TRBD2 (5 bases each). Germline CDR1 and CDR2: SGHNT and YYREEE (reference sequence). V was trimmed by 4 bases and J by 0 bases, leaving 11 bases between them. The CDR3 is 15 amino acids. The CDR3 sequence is CASSLGTHSYNEQFF. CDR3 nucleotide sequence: TGTGCCAGCAGCCTAGGGACGCACTCCTACAATGAGCAGTTCTTC.

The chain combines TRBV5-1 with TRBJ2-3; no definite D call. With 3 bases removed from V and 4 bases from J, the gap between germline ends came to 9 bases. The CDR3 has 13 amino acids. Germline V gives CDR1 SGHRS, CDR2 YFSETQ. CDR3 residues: CASSSPFSDTQYF. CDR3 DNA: TGCGCCAGCAGCTCCCCTTTCTCAGATACGCAGTATTTT.

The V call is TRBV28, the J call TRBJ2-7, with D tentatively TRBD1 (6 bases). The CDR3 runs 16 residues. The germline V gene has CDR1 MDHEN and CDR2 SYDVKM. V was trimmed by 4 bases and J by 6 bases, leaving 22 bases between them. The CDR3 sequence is CASSSTSPPTRGEQYF. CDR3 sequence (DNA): TGTGCCAGCAGTTCTACATCCCCACCAACCAGGGGCGAGCAGTACTTC. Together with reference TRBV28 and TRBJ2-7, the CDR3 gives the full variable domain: DVKVTQSSRYLVKRTGEKVFLECVQDMDHENMFWYRQDPGLGLRLIYFSYDVKMKEKGDIPEGYSVSREKKERFSLILESASTNQTSMYLCASSSTSPPTRGEQYFGPGTRLTVT.

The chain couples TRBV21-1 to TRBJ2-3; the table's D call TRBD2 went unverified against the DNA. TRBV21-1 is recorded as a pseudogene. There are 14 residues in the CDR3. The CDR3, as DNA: TGTGCCATCACTAGGCGGGGAAGCACAGATACGCAGTATTTT. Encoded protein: CAITRRGSTDTQYF.

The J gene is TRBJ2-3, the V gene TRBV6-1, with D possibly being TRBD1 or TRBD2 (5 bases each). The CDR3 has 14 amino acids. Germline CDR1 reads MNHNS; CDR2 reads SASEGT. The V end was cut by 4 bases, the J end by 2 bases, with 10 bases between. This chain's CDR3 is CASSGGISTDTQYF. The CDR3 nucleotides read TGTGCCAGCAGTGGGGGGATATCCACAGATACGCAGTATTTT.

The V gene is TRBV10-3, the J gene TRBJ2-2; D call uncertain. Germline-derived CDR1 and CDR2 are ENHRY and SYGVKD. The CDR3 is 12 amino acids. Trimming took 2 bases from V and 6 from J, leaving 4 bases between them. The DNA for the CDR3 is TGTGCCATCAGTGAGGTCGCCGGGGAGCTGTTTTTT. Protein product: CAISEVAGELFF.

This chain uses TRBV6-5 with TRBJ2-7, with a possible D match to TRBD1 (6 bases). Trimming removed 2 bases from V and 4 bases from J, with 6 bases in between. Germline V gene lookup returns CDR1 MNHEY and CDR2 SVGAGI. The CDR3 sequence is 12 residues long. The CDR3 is CASSYQGYEQYF. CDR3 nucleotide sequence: TGTGCCAGCAGTTACCAGGGGTACGAGCAGTACTTC.

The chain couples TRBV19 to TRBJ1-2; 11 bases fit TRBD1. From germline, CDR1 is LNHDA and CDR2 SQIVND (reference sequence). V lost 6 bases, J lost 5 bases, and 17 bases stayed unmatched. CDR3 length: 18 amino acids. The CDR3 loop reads CASRDRGRSGPGRYGYTF. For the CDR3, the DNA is TGTGCCAGTAGGGACAGGGGGCGTTCGGGACCGGGCCGATATGGCTACACCTTC.